The clone carrying this TCR beta chain was seen many times. Profiling relied on immunoSEQ multiplex PCR, and the TCRdb table lists in-frame clones only, not all of them. The data contain over 150,000 clones, about 83% of them singletons. The source of the sample is a study of blood T cell repertoires in COVID-19. Study summary: Sites in the United States, Italy and Spain provided acute and convalescent COVID-19 samples. Sources were T cells, B-cell-depleted T cells, or PBMCs; the material itself was cDNA or gDNA.

The CDR3 has 15 residues. Unmatched junction bases numbered 11, after V lost 10 bases and J lost 3 bases. Germline V CDR1 and CDR2: KGHSH, LQKENI. Recruited during active infection, patients (from Seattle) were subsequently followed longitudinally. The chain recombines TRBV18 with TRBJ2-1; 8 bases match TRBD1. Material: peripheral blood. This receptor was taken from a woman aged 55-69 years with COVID-19, enrolled during active disease. The CDR3 bases are TGTGCCACCACCCCCGCAGGGGGCCTCTACAATGAGCAGTTCTTC. Its protein is CATTPAGGLYNEQFF.